This record looks at one TCR beta chain sequence and its context. This entry is derived from a study of blood T cell repertoires in COVID-19. Overall study context: Material from acute and convalescent COVID-19 was sourced from the United States, Italy and Spain.

This study enrolled people aged about 18 to 100 from about two dozen US geographic areas. The study recruited exposed participants who had met a COVID-19 case within 2 weeks before entry. Authors' processing steps: How many nucleated cells were present was estimated from reference gene primer amplification. Generated by immunoSEQ multiplex PCR, the TCRdb table keeps only in-frame clones and is missing some. V, J and clone size were drawn from that table, and D and trimming were deduced from the DNA. The sample consists of 350,000 to 400,000 clones, roughly 92% of them appearing once. Trimming shortened V by 2 bases and J by 7 bases, and 9 bases separated the two germline ends. There are 14 residues in the CDR3. Looked up from germline, CDR1 is MNHEY and CDR2 is SVGAGI.

The TCR comes from a woman in her forties who had been exposed to COVID-19. Sequencing was performed on PBMCs or T cells enriched from blood (not recorded which). The J gene is TRBJ1-6, the V gene TRBV6-5; tentatively, D is TRBD1 (5 bases). The CDR3 spells CASSYGGGNSPLHF. Here the CDR3 DNA reads TGTGCCAGCAGTTACGGCGGGGGAAATTCACCCCTCCACTTT.